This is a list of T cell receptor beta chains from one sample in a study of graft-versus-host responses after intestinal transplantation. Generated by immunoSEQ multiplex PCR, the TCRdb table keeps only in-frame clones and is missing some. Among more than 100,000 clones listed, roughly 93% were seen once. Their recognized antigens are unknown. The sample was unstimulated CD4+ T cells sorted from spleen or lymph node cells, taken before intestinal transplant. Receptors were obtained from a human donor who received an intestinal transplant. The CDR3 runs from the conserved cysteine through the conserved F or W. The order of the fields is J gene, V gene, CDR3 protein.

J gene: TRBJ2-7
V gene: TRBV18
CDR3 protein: CASSASIRRYEQYF

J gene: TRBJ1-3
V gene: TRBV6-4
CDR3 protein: CASSEGSGNTIYF

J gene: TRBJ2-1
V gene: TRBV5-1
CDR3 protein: CASSPQGDSYNEQFF

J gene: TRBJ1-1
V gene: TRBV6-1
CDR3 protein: CASRILLSRNTEAFF

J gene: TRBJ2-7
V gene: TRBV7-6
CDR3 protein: CASSSGTSGTTYEQYF

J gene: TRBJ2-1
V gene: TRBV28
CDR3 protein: CASRKYGTSGGVEQFF

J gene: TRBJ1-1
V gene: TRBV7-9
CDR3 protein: CASSLSGNTEAFF

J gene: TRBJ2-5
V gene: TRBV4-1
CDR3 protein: CASSQDEGQETQYF

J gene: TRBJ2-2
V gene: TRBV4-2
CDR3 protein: CASSPRTSGSERELFF

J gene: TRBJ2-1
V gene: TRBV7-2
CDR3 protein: CASTLVGAGVVGLF

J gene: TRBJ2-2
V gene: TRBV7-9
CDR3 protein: CASSRRGAENTGELFF

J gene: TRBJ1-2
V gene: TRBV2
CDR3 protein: CASRQTGERVEGYTF

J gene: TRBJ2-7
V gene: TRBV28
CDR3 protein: CASKLRTGSYEQYF

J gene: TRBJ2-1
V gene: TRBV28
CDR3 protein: CASSLLGQLYNEQFF

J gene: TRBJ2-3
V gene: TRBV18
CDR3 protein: CASSPPVAGGPPSTDTQYF

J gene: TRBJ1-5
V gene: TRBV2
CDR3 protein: CASTVLSNQPQHF

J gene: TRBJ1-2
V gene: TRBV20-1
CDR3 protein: CSARERGGYTF

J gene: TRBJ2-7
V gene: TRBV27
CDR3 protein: CASAWGTGFGEQYF

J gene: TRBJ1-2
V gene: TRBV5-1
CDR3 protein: CASSLYRENYGYTF

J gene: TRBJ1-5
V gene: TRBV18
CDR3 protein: CASSRDRGRGGNQPQHF